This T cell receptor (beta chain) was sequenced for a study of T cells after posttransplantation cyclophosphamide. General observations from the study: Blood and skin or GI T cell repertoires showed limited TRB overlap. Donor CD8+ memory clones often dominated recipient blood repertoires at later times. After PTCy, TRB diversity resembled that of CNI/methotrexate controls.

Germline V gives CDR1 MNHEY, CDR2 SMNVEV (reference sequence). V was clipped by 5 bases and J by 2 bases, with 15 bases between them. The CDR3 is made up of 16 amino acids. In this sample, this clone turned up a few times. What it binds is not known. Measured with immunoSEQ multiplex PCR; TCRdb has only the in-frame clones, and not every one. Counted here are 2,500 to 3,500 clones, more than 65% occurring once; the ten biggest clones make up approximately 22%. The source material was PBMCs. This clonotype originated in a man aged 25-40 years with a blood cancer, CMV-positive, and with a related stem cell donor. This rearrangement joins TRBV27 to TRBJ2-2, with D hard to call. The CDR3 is CASSPSGHLNTGELFF. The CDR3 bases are TGTGCCAGCAGTCCCTCAGGTCACCTCAACACCGGGGAGCTGTTTTTT.